This T cell receptor (beta chain) was retrieved from a study of blood T cells in healthy people across ages. With a J-beta primer mix and a sample-barcoded 5' primer, a second PCR ran about 7 to 12 cycles. TCRdb redid the calling of the 5' RACE reads with MiXCR, one entry per CDR3 protein. The repertoire holds about 1,400,000 distinct CDR3 sequences, with approximately 60% as singletons. Remarks on this clonotype: The antigen is undetermined.

Findings of the study overall: Unsorted PBMC input precluded a conclusive naive versus antigen-experienced comparison. Not knowing donor CMV status may have confounded expanded clonotype changes.

CDR3 size: 15 residues. J was trimmed by 8 bases and V by 8 bases; bases with no gene match: 16. From germline, CDR1 is SGHTA and CDR2 FQGNSA. The sequenced sample consisted of blood. The chain joins TRBV7-2 to TRBJ2-7; 9 bases agree with TRBD2. The TCR sequence derives from a man in his late teens or twenties in good health. CDR3 DNA sequence: TGTGCCAGCTCCATTGGCGGGGGGGCCTACGGACAGCAGTACTTC. Its protein product is CASSIGGGAYGQQYF.